This TCR beta chain was obtained from a study of cytomegalovirus exposure and HLA in healthy donors. Notes on the study in general: The presence/absence work took it that sequencing depth was about the same across donors.

In germline, CDR1 is SGHKS, CDR2 YYEKEE (reference sequence). Deletions cut 2 bases from V and 2 bases from J, with 8 bases between. This CDR3 comprises 14 residues. Amplification used 60 Vbeta primers and 13 Jbeta primers. Only in-frame clones appear in the TCRdb table, and some are missing; sequencing was by immunoSEQ multiplex PCR. Of about 140,000 clones in the sample, 76% are singletons; the top ten hold under 2%. On this clone: Antigen: not known.

The rearrangement joins TRBV5-5 to TRBJ1-3, with a weak D call TRBD1 (6 bases). The sequenced sample consisted of PBMCs. The receptor's source is a female donor in good health and CMV-seropositive. The DNA of the CDR3 is TGTGCCAGCAGCTTCGGGGGGCCTGGAAACACCATATATTTT. Translation: CASSFGGPGNTIYF.